A selection of T cell receptor beta chains follows, all from one sample in a study of blood T cell repertoires in COVID-19. Only in-frame clones appear in the TCRdb table, and some are missing; sequencing was by immunoSEQ multiplex PCR. The sample has some 220,000 clones, roughly 84% seen once; the top ten hold around 3.1%. The sample comprised peripheral blood. Every receptor here comes from a woman aged 25 to 45 who had recovered from COVID-19. CDR3s include the opening cysteine and the closing phenylalanine or tryptophan. Fields, in order: clone size, D gene, V gene, J gene, CDR3 protein, CDR3 DNA. D genes are given only for firm matches. Clone size is stated in some rows and not others, as once, few, many or a class when expanded.

clone_size: -
d_call: TRBD1
v_call: TRBV5-1
j_call: TRBJ1-3
cdr3_aa: CASSSTGWSGNTIYF
cdr3_nt: TGCGCCAGCAGCTCGACAGGGTGGTCCGGAAACACCATATATTTT

clone_size: few
d_call: TRBD2
v_call: TRBV3-1/TRBV3-2
j_call: TRBJ2-5
cdr3_aa: CASSPPTSGTKETQYF
cdr3_nt: TGTGCCAGCAGCCCCCCGACTAGCGGCACCAAAGAGACCCAGTACTTC

clone_size: -
d_call: -
v_call: TRBV4-1
j_call: TRBJ2-7
cdr3_aa: CASSQEGGTEQYF
cdr3_nt: TGCGCCAGCAGCCAAGAAGGAGGAACCGAGCAGTACTTC

clone_size: -
d_call: TRBD2
v_call: TRBV14
j_call: TRBJ2-7
cdr3_aa: CASSQVAGASYEQYF
cdr3_nt: TGTGCCAGCAGCCAAGTAGCGGGAGCCTCCTACGAGCAGTACTTC

clone_size: once
d_call: -
v_call: TRBV21-1
j_call: TRBJ2-7
cdr3_aa: CASSKPPTYEQYF
cdr3_nt: TGTGCCAGCAGCAAACCCCCCACCTACGAGCAGTACTTC

clone_size: few
d_call: -
v_call: TRBV6-5
j_call: TRBJ2-5
cdr3_aa: CASRELETQYF
cdr3_nt: TGTGCCAGCCGGGAACTCGAGACCCAGTACTTC

clone_size: -
d_call: -
v_call: TRBV20-1
j_call: TRBJ2-3
cdr3_aa: CSARQEDTQYF
cdr3_nt: TGCAGTGCTAGACAAGAGGATACGCAGTATTTT

clone_size: few
d_call: -
v_call: TRBV28
j_call: TRBJ1-5
cdr3_aa: CASRHLDSRNQPQHF
cdr3_nt: TGTGCCAGCAGACACTTGGACAGCCGCAATCAGCCCCAGCATTTT

clone_size: -
d_call: -
v_call: TRBV4-1
j_call: TRBJ2-7
cdr3_aa: CASSQDGENLSYEQYF
cdr3_nt: TGCGCCAGCAGCCAAGATGGAGAGAATCTCTCCTACGAGCAGTACTTC

clone_size: -
d_call: -
v_call: TRBV5-4
j_call: TRBJ2-3
cdr3_aa: CASSGQVLDTQYF
cdr3_nt: TGTGCCAGCAGCGGCCAGGTTCTAGATACGCAGTATTTT

clone_size: once
d_call: -
v_call: TRBV5-1
j_call: TRBJ2-2
cdr3_aa: CASSLGEHRGAVF
cdr3_nt: TGCGCCAGCAGCTTGGGAGAACACCGGGGAGCTGTTTTT

clone_size: -
d_call: -
v_call: TRBV27
j_call: TRBJ2-7
cdr3_aa: CASSLKAGAEQYF
cdr3_nt: TGTGCCAGCAGTTTAAAGGCGGGGGCGGAGCAGTACTTC

clone_size: -
d_call: -
v_call: TRBV5-1
j_call: TRBJ1-3
cdr3_aa: CASSGRVGAGNTIYF
cdr3_nt: TGCGCCAGCAGCGGGCGTGTAGGGGCTGGAAACACCATATATTTT

clone_size: -
d_call: -
v_call: TRBV5-1
j_call: TRBJ2-1
cdr3_aa: CASMGTGSYNEQFF
cdr3_nt: TGCGCCAGCATGGGGACTGGCTCCTACAATGAGCAGTTCTTC

clone_size: -
d_call: TRBD2
v_call: TRBV4-1
j_call: TRBJ2-3
cdr3_aa: CASSPNSGRASTDTQYF
cdr3_nt: TGCGCCAGCAGCCCGAATAGCGGGAGGGCTAGCACAGATACGCAGTATTTT

clone_size: -
d_call: TRBD2
v_call: TRBV18
j_call: TRBJ2-3
cdr3_aa: CASSPTVAGKDTQYF
cdr3_nt: TGTGCCAGCTCACCAACGGTAGCGGGAAAGGATACGCAGTATTTT

clone_size: -
d_call: -
v_call: TRBV12-5
j_call: TRBJ1-3
cdr3_aa: CASGSGGGGRNTIYF
cdr3_nt: TGTGCTAGTGGTTCAGGTGGGGGGGGCCGAAACACCATATATTTT

clone_size: -
d_call: TRBD1
v_call: TRBV11-3
j_call: TRBJ2-2
cdr3_aa: CASSLGQGYTGELFF
cdr3_nt: TGTGCCAGCAGCTTGGGACAGGGCTACACCGGGGAGCTGTTTTTT

clone_size: -
d_call: TRBD1
v_call: TRBV4-1
j_call: TRBJ1-2
cdr3_aa: CASSHLQGNRGYTF
cdr3_nt: TGCGCCAGCAGCCATTTACAGGGGAATCGTGGCTACACCTTC

clone_size: -
d_call: TRBD2
v_call: TRBV24-1
j_call: TRBJ2-5
cdr3_aa: CATSDGAGGETQYF
cdr3_nt: TGTGCCACCAGTGATGGAGCGGGGGGAGAGACCCAGTACTTC

clone_size: -
d_call: -
v_call: TRBV2
j_call: TRBJ1-2
cdr3_aa: CASSETRVGYGYTF
cdr3_nt: TGTGCCAGCAGTGAAACCCGGGTAGGCTATGGCTACACCTTC

clone_size: once
d_call: TRBD2
v_call: TRBV30
j_call: TRBJ2-1
cdr3_aa: CAWSQLAGVGNEQFF
cdr3_nt: TGTGCCTGGAGTCAATTAGCGGGAGTGGGCAATGAGCAGTTCTTC

clone_size: -
d_call: -
v_call: TRBV5-4
j_call: TRBJ2-7
cdr3_aa: CASSQPPGFEQYF
cdr3_nt: TGTGCCAGCAGCCAGCCCCCAGGGTTCGAGCAGTACTTC

clone_size: -
d_call: -
v_call: TRBV30
j_call: TRBJ1-3
cdr3_aa: CAWSVGVSGNTIYF
cdr3_nt: TGTGCCTGGAGTGTAGGGGTTTCTGGAAACACCATATATTTT

clone_size: -
d_call: -
v_call: TRBV2
j_call: TRBJ1-1
cdr3_aa: CASIPGFGRTEAFF
cdr3_nt: TGTGCCAGCATTCCAGGGTTCGGAAGAACTGAAGCTTTCTTT

clone_size: -
d_call: -
v_call: TRBV6-5
j_call: TRBJ2-1
cdr3_aa: CASSLGAGEQFF
cdr3_nt: TGTGCCAGCTCTTTAGGGGCTGGGGAGCAGTTCTTC

clone_size: -
d_call: -
v_call: TRBV7-2
j_call: TRBJ2-6
cdr3_aa: CASRVDSSSGANVLTF
cdr3_nt: TGTGCCAGCAGAGTGGACAGCTCCTCTGGGGCCAACGTCCTGACTTTC

clone_size: -
d_call: TRBD1
v_call: TRBV3-1/TRBV3-2
j_call: TRBJ1-6
cdr3_aa: CASSPVWDSLNSPLHF
cdr3_nt: TGTGCCAGCAGCCCAGTCTGGGACAGCCTAAATTCACCCCTCCACTTT

clone_size: -
d_call: -
v_call: TRBV28
j_call: TRBJ2-2
cdr3_aa: CASRGGQNTGELFF
cdr3_nt: TGTGCCAGCAGGGGCGGACAGAACACCGGGGAGCTGTTTTTT

clone_size: -
d_call: -
v_call: TRBV30
j_call: TRBJ2-1
cdr3_aa: CAWSIWKELSSYNEQFF
cdr3_nt: TGTGCCTGGAGTATATGGAAAGAACTAAGCTCCTACAATGAGCAGTTCTTC

clone_size: once
d_call: TRBD1
v_call: TRBV28
j_call: TRBJ2-7
cdr3_aa: CASSSGQGGSLEQYF
cdr3_nt: TGTGCCAGCAGTTCAGGACAGGGGGGTTCCCTCGAGCAGTACTTC

clone_size: -
d_call: -
v_call: TRBV2
j_call: TRBJ2-7
cdr3_aa: CASTRFIGYEQYF
cdr3_nt: TGTGCCAGCACCCGGTTCATCGGCTACGAGCAGTACTTC

clone_size: few
d_call: -
v_call: TRBV18
j_call: TRBJ1-1
cdr3_aa: CASSSGVTEAFF
cdr3_nt: TGTGCCAGCTCCTCAGGGGTTACTGAAGCTTTCTTT

clone_size: -
d_call: TRBD2
v_call: TRBV2
j_call: TRBJ2-1
cdr3_aa: CASSEIAGLLLLF
cdr3_nt: TGTGCCAGCAGTGAAATAGCGGGGCTCTTATTGCTCTTC

clone_size: -
d_call: TRBD2
v_call: TRBV2
j_call: TRBJ2-3
cdr3_aa: CASSYTGLAGTDTQYF
cdr3_nt: TGTGCCAGCAGCTACACGGGACTAGCGGGAACAGATACGCAGTATTTT

clone_size: -
d_call: -
v_call: TRBV28
j_call: TRBJ2-7
cdr3_aa: CASRLGLGEQYF
cdr3_nt: TGTGCCAGCAGATTGGGACTTGGCGAGCAGTACTTC

clone_size: -
d_call: TRBD1
v_call: TRBV7-9
j_call: TRBJ1-2
cdr3_aa: CASSLQGEGYTF
cdr3_nt: TGTGCCAGCAGCTTACAGGGGGAGGGCTACACCTTC

clone_size: -
d_call: -
v_call: TRBV6-5
j_call: TRBJ2-3
cdr3_aa: CASTLGHLYTQYF
cdr3_nt: TGTGCCAGCACCCTCGGACATCTGTATACGCAGTATTTT

clone_size: -
d_call: TRBD1
v_call: TRBV28
j_call: TRBJ1-5
cdr3_aa: CASSLGTALNQPQHF
cdr3_nt: TGTGCCAGCAGTTTAGGGACAGCGCTCAATCAGCCCCAGCATTTT

clone_size: -
d_call: TRBD2
v_call: TRBV5-1
j_call: TRBJ2-1
cdr3_aa: CASSLEPGLSGLANEQFF
cdr3_nt: TGCGCCAGCAGCTTGGAGCCAGGGCTTTCGGGACTAGCGAATGAGCAGTTCTTC